This T cell receptor beta chain is from a study of cytomegalovirus exposure and HLA in healthy donors. The PCR made use of 60 Vbeta and 13 Jbeta primers. This table comes from immunoSEQ multiplex PCR, and its TCRdb copy is limited to in-frame clones, with some not included. The data show some 150,000 clones, 70% to 90% seen once. The receptor's source is a woman under 30 in good health and CMV-seronegative. The sequencing input was PBMCs.

The CDR3 region is CASSLGVSGNTIYF. In DNA, the CDR3 is TGTGCCAGCAGCCTAGGGGTCTCTGGAAACACCATATATTTT. The J gene is TRBJ1-3, the V gene TRBV25-1, with TRBD1 as a possible D gene (5 bases). The germline V and J ends were trimmed by 6 bases and 0 bases, with 9 bases remaining between them. Germline V gene lookup returns CDR1 MGHDK and CDR2 SYGVNS. The CDR3 has 14 residues.